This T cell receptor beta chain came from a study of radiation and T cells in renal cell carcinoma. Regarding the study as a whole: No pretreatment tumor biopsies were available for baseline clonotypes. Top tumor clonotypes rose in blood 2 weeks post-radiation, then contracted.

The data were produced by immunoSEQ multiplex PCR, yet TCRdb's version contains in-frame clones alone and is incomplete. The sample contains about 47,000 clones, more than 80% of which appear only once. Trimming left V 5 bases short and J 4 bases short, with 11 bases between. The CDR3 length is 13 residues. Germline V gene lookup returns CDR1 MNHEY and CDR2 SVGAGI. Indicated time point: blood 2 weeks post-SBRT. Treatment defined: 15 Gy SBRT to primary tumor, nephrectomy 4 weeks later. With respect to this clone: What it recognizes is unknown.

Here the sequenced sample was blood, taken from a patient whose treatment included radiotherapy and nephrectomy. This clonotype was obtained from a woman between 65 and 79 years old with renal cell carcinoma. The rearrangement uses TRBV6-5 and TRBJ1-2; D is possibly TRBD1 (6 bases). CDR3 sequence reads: CASSKTGTYGYTF. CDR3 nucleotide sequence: TGTGCCAGCAGTAAAACAGGGACCTATGGCTACACCTTC.